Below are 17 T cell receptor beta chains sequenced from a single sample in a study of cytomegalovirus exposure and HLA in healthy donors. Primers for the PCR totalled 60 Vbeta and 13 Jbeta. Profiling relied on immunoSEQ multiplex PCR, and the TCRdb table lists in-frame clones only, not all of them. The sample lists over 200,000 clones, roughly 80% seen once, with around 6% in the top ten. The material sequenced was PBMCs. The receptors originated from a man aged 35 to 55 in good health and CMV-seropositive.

Written as DNA, the CDR3 is TGCAGCGTCCTGGAGCGGGGACAGGGGGCGGATGGCTACACCTTC. Its protein product is CSVLERGQGADGYTF. The V and J genes are TRBV29-1 and TRBJ1-2; 12 nucleotides agree with TRBD1. The CDR3 covers 15 residues. Losses at the gene ends were 6 bases for V and 6 bases for J; bases not matched to a gene: 11. Germline-derived CDR1 and CDR2 are SQVTM and ANQGSEA.

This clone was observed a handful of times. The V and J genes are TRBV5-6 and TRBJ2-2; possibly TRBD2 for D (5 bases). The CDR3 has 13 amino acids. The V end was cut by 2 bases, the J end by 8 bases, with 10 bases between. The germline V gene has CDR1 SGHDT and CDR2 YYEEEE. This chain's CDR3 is CASSFPGLGELFF. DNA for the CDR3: TGTGCCAGCAGCTTTCCCGGACTGGGGGAGCTGTTTTTT.

The CDR3 loop reads CASSERVAGGTDTQYF. The DNA for the CDR3 is TGTGCCAGCAGTGAAAGGGTAGCGGGAGGAACAGATACGCAGTATTTT. The V call is TRBV2, the J call TRBJ2-3; 10 nucleotides line up with TRBD2. The germline V gene encodes CDR1 SNHLY and CDR2 FYNNEI. The CDR3 is 16 amino acids. The J segment lost 3 bases and the V segment lost 2 bases, leaving 5 bases of the junction unmatched.

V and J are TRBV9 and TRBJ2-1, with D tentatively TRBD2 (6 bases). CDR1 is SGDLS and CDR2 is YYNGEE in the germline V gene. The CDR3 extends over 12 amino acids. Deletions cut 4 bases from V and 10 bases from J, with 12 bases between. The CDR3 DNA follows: TGTGCCAGCAGCCATAGGAGGGACGAGCAGTTCTTC. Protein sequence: CASSHRRDEQFF.

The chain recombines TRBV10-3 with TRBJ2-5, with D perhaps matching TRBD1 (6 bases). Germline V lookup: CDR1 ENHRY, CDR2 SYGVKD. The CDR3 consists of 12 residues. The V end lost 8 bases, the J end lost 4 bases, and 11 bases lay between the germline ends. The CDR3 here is CAISGVGETQYF. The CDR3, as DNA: TGTGCCATCTCAGGGGTTGGAGAGACCCAGTACTTC.

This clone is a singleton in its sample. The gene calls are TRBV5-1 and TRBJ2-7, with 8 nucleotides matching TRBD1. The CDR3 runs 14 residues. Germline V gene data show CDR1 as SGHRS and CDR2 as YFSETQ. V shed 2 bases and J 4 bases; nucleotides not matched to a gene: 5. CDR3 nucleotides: TGCGCCAGCAGCTTAGGTCAGGGGGCATACGAGCAGTACGTC. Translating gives CASSLGQGAYEQYV.

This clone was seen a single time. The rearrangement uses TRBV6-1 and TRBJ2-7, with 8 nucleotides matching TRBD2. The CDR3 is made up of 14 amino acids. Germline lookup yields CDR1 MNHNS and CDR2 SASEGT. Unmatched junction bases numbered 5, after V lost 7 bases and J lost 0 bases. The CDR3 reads CASKPSGPSYEQYV. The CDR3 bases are TGTGCCAGCAAACCTAGCGGGCCCTCCTACGAGCAGTACGTC.

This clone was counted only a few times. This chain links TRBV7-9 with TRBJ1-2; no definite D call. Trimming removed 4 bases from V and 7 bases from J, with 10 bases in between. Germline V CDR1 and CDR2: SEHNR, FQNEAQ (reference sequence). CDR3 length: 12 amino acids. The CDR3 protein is CASSSLWSGYTF. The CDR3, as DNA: TGTGCCAGCAGCTCCCTTTGGAGTGGCTACACCTTC.

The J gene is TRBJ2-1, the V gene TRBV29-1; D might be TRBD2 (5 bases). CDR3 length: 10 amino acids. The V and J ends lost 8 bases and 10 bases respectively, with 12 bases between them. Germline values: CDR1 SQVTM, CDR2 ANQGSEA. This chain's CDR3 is CSTLAPEQFF. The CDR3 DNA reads TGCAGCACCCTAGCACCAGAGCAGTTCTTC.

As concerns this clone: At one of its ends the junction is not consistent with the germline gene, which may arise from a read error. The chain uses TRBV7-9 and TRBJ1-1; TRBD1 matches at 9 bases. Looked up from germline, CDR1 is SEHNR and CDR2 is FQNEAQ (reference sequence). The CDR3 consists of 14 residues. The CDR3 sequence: CSSSPQQGATEAFF. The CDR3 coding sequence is TGTTCCAGCAGCCCCCAACAGGGGGCCACTGAAGCTTTCTTT.

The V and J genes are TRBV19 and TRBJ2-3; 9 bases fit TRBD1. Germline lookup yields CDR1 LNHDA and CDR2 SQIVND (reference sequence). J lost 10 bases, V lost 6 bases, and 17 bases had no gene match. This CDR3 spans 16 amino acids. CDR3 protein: CASSSGGTGTLGAQYF. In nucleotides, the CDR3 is TGTGCCAGTAGCTCTGGGGGGACAGGGACCCTAGGTGCGCAGTATTTT.

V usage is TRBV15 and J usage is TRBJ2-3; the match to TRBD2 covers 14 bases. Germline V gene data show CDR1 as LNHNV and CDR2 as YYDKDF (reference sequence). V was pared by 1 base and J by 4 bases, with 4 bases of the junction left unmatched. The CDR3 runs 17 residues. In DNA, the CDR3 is TGTGCCACCAGCAGAGGGGGGGGACTAGCGGGAGCAGATACGCAGTATTTT. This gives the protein CATSRGGGLAGADTQYF. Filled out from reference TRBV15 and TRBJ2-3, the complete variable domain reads DAMVIQNPRYQVTQFGKPVTLSCSQTLNHNVMYWYQQKSSQAPKLLFHYYDKDFNNEADTPDNFQSRRPNTSFCFLDIRSPGLGDTAMYLCATSRGGGLAGADTQYFGPGTRLTVL.

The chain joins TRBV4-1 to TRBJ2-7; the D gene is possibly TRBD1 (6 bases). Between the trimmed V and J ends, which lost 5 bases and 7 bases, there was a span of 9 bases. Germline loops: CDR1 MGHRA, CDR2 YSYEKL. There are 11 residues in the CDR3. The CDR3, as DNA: TGCGCCAGCAGCACAGGGATTGAGCAGTACTTC. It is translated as CASSTGIEQYF.

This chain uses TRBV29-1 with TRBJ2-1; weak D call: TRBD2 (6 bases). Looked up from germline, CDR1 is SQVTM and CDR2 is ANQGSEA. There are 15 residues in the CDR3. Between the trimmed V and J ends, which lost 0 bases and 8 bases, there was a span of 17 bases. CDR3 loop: CSVEEVGPRRDEQFF. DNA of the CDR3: TGCAGCGTTGAAGAAGTTGGCCCCCGGAGGGATGAGCAGTTCTTC.

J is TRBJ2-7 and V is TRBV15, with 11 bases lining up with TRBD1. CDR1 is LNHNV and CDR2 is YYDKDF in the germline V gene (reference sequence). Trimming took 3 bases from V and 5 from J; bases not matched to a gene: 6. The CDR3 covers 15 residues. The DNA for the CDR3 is TGTGCCACCAGCAGGGAACCGGGACAGGGGGACGAGCAGTACTTC. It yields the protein CATSREPGQGDEQYF.

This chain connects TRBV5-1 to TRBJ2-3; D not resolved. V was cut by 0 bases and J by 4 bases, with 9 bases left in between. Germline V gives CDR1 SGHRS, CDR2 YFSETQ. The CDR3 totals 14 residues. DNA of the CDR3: TGCGCCAGCAGCTTGGCCCCAGGCGCAGATACGCAGTATTTT. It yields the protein CASSLAPGADTQYF.

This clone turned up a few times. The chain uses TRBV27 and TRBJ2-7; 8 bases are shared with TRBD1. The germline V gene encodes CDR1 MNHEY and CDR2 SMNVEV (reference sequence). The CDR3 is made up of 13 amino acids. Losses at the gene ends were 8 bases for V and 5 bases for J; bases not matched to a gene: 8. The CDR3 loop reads CASGRAGGNEQYF. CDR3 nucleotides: TGTGCCAGCGGAAGGGCAGGGGGCAACGAGCAGTACTTC.